A single sample gave rise to the 27 T cell receptor beta chains below, sequenced in a study of shared clonotypes between healthy human individuals. Assay: immunoSEQ multiplex PCR; the TCRdb copy retains only in-frame clones and omits some. The table records about 2.4 million clones, under 95% of them present only once. The source material was naive CD4+ T cells from PBMCs. Stated subset: CD45RA+ positively selected. Receptors were obtained from a young man in good health. Some clones in this sample may be carry-over from other donors' samples.

V is TRBV28 and J is TRBJ2-3; D is tentatively TRBD1 or TRBD2 (5 bases each). Deletions cut 4 bases from V and 4 bases from J, with 15 bases between. CDR1 and CDR2 from the germline V gene are MDHEN and SYDVKM. This CDR3 contains 15 residues. DNA for the CDR3: TGTGCCAGCAGTTGGGGGAGTATTGGGGCAGATACGCAGTATTTT. It yields the protein CASSWGSIGADTQYF.

This chain's CDR3 is CASSGGMENDGYTF. For the CDR3, the DNA is TGTGCCAGCAGCGGGGGGATGGAGAATGATGGCTACACCTTC. The V gene is TRBV5-6, the J gene TRBJ1-2; a weak D match, TRBD1 (5 bases). Per the germline V gene, CDR1 is SGHDT and CDR2 is YYEEEE. Deletions cut 4 bases from V and 6 bases from J, with 16 bases between. CDR3 length: 14 amino acids.

The chain carries TRBV5-4 and TRBJ1-6; D possibly corresponds to TRBD1 (5 bases). The CDR3 runs to 15 residues. V lost 4 bases to trimming and J lost 8 bases, with 16 bases between them. Germline CDR1 and CDR2: SGHNT and YYREEE (reference sequence). DNA of the CDR3: TGTGCCAGCAGCCCCTCGAGGGGCGGCTATTCACCCCTCCACTTT. Encoded protein: CASSPSRGGYSPLHF.

This chain connects TRBV5-1 to TRBJ1-2; no reliable D call. Germline V gene sequence: CDR1 SGHRS, CDR2 YFSETQ. The V end lost 0 bases, the J end lost 8 bases, and 14 bases lay between the germline ends. The CDR3 sequence is 14 residues long. The DNA for the CDR3 is TGCGCCAGCAGCTTGGACACTCCGGCGGGGGGCTACACCTTC. Its protein product is CASSLDTPAGGYTF.

This chain links TRBV9 with TRBJ2-1, with no clear D. Trimming left V 0 bases short and J 7 bases short, with 11 bases between. This CDR3 comprises 14 residues. Germline CDR1 and CDR2: SGDLS and YYNGEE. The CDR3 DNA follows: TGTGCCAGCAGCGTAGTTTCGTCTGGGAATGAGCAGTTCTTC. This translates into CASSVVSSGNEQFF. The full variable domain, rest sourced from reference TRBV9 and TRBJ2-1, is DSGVTQTPKHLITATGQRVTLRCSPRSGDLSVYWYQQSLDQGLQFLIQYYNGEERAKGNILERFSAQQFPDLHSELNLSSLELGDSALYFCASSVVSSGNEQFFGPGTRLTVL.

The CDR3: CAASEDGTDTQYF. DNA of the CDR3: TGTGCCGCCTCGGAGGATGGCACAGATACGCAGTATTTT. V and J are TRBV10-3 and TRBJ2-3; tentative D call: TRBD2 (5 bases). The V gene lost 11 bases and the J gene lost 1 base, with 13 bases spanning the gap. Germline V gene sequence: CDR1 ENHRY, CDR2 SYGVKD. The CDR3 runs to 13 residues.

This clone was detected only a few times. This sequence joins TRBV29-1 and TRBJ1-2; 7 bases line up with TRBD1. Germline V lookup: CDR1 SQVTM, CDR2 ANQGSEA. V trimming: 7 bases; J trimming: 3 bases; junction bases outside the gene matches: 5. The CDR3 sequence is 12 residues long. The CDR3 loop reads CSAAGQHYGYTF. The DNA of the CDR3 is TGCAGCGCCGCGGGACAGCACTATGGCTACACCTTC.

This chain links TRBV10-2 with TRBJ2-3, with 8 bases identical to TRBD2. CDR1 is WSHSY, CDR2 SAAADI, per germline. V shed 9 bases and J 2 bases; nucleotides not matched to a gene: 7. This CDR3 is 14 amino acids long. CDR3 DNA: TGCGCCAGTCAAGCGGGAGAGCACACAGATACGCAGTATTTT. Its translation: CASQAGEHTDTQYF.

This CDR3 reads CSGEGQINNEQFF. In DNA, the CDR3 is TGCAGCGGTGAGGGACAGATAAACAATGAGCAGTTCTTC. This sequence joins TRBV29-1 and TRBJ2-1; 7 bases fit TRBD1. V lost 7 bases to trimming and J lost 5 bases; unmatched junction nucleotides: 8. CDR1 SQVTM and CDR2 ANQGSEA come from the germline V gene. The CDR3 extends over 13 amino acids.

The V and J genes are TRBV5-1 and TRBJ1-3; 8 bases map to TRBD1. CDR1 and CDR2 (germline): SGHRS, YFSETQ. The CDR3 length is 17 residues. V shed 0 bases, J shed 5 bases, and the junction held 10 bases outside the gene matches. In DNA form, the CDR3 reads TGCGCCAGCAGCTTGGAGATCGGACAGGGCGCCCGAAACACCATATATTTT. It encodes CASSLEIGQGARNTIYF.

This clone was found once. The chain links TRBV7-8 to TRBJ2-2, with a tentative D call TRBD1 (6 bases). CDR3 length equals 16 residues. Trimming took off 6 bases at V and 0 bases at J, with 14 bases between the two ends. In germline, CDR1 is SGHVS, CDR2 FQNEAQ. CDR3: CASRPGQRANTGELFF. As DNA, the CDR3 is TGTGCCAGCAGGCCTGGACAGAGAGCGAACACCGGGGAGCTGTTTTTT.

This sequence joins TRBV4-1 and TRBJ2-3, with D unclear. V was pared by 3 bases and J by 2 bases, with 18 bases between. The CDR3 has 17 amino acids. Germline lookup yields CDR1 MGHRA and CDR2 YSYEKL. The CDR3 sequence: CASSHPPRGSFTDTQYF. In DNA, the CDR3 is TGCGCCAGCAGCCATCCCCCGCGTGGCAGTTTCACAGATACGCAGTATTTT.

The chain links TRBV7-9 to TRBJ2-5; D unclear. The J call may be mistaken, given a closer DNA end match to TRBJ2-7. CDR1 SEHNR and CDR2 FQNEAQ come from the germline V gene (reference sequence). This CDR3 has 14 amino acids. DNA of the CDR3: TGTGCCAGCAGCCGAAGGCAGGAAACCTACGAGCAGTACTTC. This translates into CASSRRQETYEQYF.

V usage is TRBV7-3 and J usage is TRBJ2-1; TRBD1 agrees at 8 bases. This CDR3 spans 15 amino acids. CDR1 is SGHTA and CDR2 is FQGTGA in the germline V gene. The junction had 7 bases not matched to a gene; V was cut back by 5 bases and J by 4 bases. The CDR3 DNA is TGTGCCAGCAGCCGAAACCGGGACAGGTACAATGAGCAGTTCTTC. It translates to CASSRNRDRYNEQFF.

The chain joins TRBV28 to TRBJ1-5; D is undetermined. This CDR3 comprises 14 residues. V lost 7 bases to trimming and J lost 0 bases, with 10 bases between them. In germline, CDR1 is MDHEN, CDR2 SYDVKM. CDR3 coding DNA: TGTGCCAGCATGAGGGATGATAGCAATCAGCCCCAGCATTTT. Translated: CASMRDDSNQPQHF.

V is TRBV6-1 and J is TRBJ1-5; D gene uncertain. The CDR3 spans 11 residues. The V gene's germline CDR1 is MNHNS and CDR2 SASEGT. Trimming shortened V by 6 bases and J by 3 bases, and 3 bases separated the two germline ends. CDR3 loop: CASRYNQPQHF. The CDR3, as DNA: TGTGCCAGCAGATACAATCAGCCCCAGCATTTT.

This chain links TRBV19 with TRBJ1-2; possibly TRBD1 for D (5 bases). The V end lost 11 bases, the J end lost 8 bases, and 18 bases lay between the germline ends. The CDR3 runs 12 residues. Germline CDR1 is LNHDA and CDR2 is SQIVND (reference sequence). The CDR3 region has the DNA TGTGCCTCCGAGCGGGGCCGGTGGGGCTACACCTTC. Its translation: CASERGRWGYTF.

In nucleotides, the CDR3 is TGTGCCAGCCGGGACAGGGGGCGTTCAGGAGAGACCCAGTACTTC. Its translation is CASRDRGRSGETQYF. The chain uses TRBV28 and TRBJ2-5; 12 bases are a match to TRBD1. CDR1 and CDR2 from the germline V gene are MDHEN and SYDVKM. The ends lost 8 bases at V and 4 bases at J; junction bases unmatched: 8. CDR3 length: 15 amino acids.

A remark on this clone: The same CDR3 can be traced to other DNA sequences in this sample. CDR3 DNA: TGTGCCAGCTCACCCGCCACCGGGGAGCTGTTTTTT. Its translation is CASSPATGELFF. The chain recombines TRBV18 with TRBJ2-2; D not certain. V shed 3 bases and J shed 4 bases, with 3 bases lying between them. This CDR3 is 12 amino acids long. Germline V lookup: CDR1 KGHSH, CDR2 LQKENI.

This chain connects TRBV14 to TRBJ1-5; D may be TRBD1 (5 bases). The CDR3 sequence is 13 residues long. CDR1 and CDR2 from the germline V gene are SGHDN and FVKESK. With 4 bases removed from V and 3 bases from J, the gap between germline ends came to 7 bases. CDR3: CASSRGNNQPQHF. CDR3 nucleotides: TGTGCCAGCAGCCGGGGGAACAATCAGCCCCAGCATTTT.

The chain has TRBV19 and TRBJ2-4, with D unresolved. V was pared by 2 bases and J by 6 bases, with 8 bases between. Germline CDR1 LNHDA, CDR2 SQIVND (reference sequence). The length of the CDR3 is 13 residues. This chain's CDR3 is CASSITELNIQYF. The DNA of the CDR3 is TGTGCCAGTAGTATAACAGAATTAAACATTCAGTACTTC.

The gene calls are TRBV28 and TRBJ1-1, with D tentatively TRBD1 (5 bases). CDR3 size: 12 residues. V gave up 6 bases and J gave up 9 bases, with 14 bases separating them. The germline CDR1 and CDR2 sequences are MDHEN and SYDVKM. CDR3 bases: TGTGCCAGCAGCTCTACCCGGGGGAAAGCTTTCTTT. This translates into CASSSTRGKAFF.

The J gene is TRBJ2-3, the V gene TRBV2; D might be TRBD2 (5 bases). The V end lost 3 bases, the J end lost 6 bases, and 13 bases lay between the germline ends. The germline CDR1 and CDR2 sequences are SNHLY and FYNNEI. The CDR3 has 14 residues. The CDR3 sequence: CASSDADGGDTQYF. CDR3 nucleotides: TGTGCCAGCAGTGACGCGGACGGCGGGGATACGCAGTATTTT.

CDR3 DNA sequence: TGTGCCAGCAGGGCCGGCCCCAGGGGTGTCGAGACCCAGTACTTC. Translating it yields CASRAGPRGVETQYF. V gene TRBV6-1 combines with J gene TRBJ2-5; weak D call: TRBD1 (6 bases). Germline CDR1 and CDR2: MNHNS and SASEGT. The V and J ends lost 6 bases and 5 bases respectively, with 19 bases between them. The length of the CDR3 is 15 residues.

The rearrangement uses TRBV11-2 and TRBJ1-1; D might be TRBD1 (5 bases). From germline, CDR1 is SGHAT and CDR2 FQNNGV. V lost 0 bases and J 5 bases, leaving 10 bases between the germline ends. CDR3 length: 14 amino acids. The CDR3 loop reads CASSLEGGRTEAFF. The CDR3, as DNA: TGTGCCAGCAGCTTAGAGGGGGGGAGGACTGAAGCTTTCTTT. Supplemented by reference TRBV11-2 and TRBJ1-1, the full variable domain reads EAGVAQSPRYKIIEKRQSVAFWCNPISGHATLYWYQQILGQGPKLLIQFQNNGVVDDSQLPKDRFSAERLKGVDSTLKIQPAKLEDSAVYLCASSLEGGRTEAFFGQGTRLTVV.

This chain uses TRBV18 with TRBJ2-3; 14 bases match TRBD2. Per germline, CDR1 KGHSH and CDR2 LQKENI. Trimming removed 2 bases from V and 2 bases from J; junction bases left unmatched: 15. The CDR3 length is 21 residues. CDR3 residues: CASSPTQGLAGEGTFTDTQYF. CDR3 in DNA: TGTGCCAGCTCACCAACACAGGGACTAGCGGGAGAGGGAACGTTCACAGATACGCAGTATTTT.

V is TRBV28 and J is TRBJ1-4, with D possibly being TRBD1 (6 bases). Germline V gives CDR1 MDHEN, CDR2 SYDVKM. This CDR3 contains 16 residues. The V end was cut by 5 bases, the J end by 0 bases, with 13 bases between. The CDR3 protein is CASSPSQGATNEKLFF. The DNA for the CDR3 is TGTGCCAGCAGTCCTTCACAGGGAGCAACTAATGAAAAACTGTTTTTT.